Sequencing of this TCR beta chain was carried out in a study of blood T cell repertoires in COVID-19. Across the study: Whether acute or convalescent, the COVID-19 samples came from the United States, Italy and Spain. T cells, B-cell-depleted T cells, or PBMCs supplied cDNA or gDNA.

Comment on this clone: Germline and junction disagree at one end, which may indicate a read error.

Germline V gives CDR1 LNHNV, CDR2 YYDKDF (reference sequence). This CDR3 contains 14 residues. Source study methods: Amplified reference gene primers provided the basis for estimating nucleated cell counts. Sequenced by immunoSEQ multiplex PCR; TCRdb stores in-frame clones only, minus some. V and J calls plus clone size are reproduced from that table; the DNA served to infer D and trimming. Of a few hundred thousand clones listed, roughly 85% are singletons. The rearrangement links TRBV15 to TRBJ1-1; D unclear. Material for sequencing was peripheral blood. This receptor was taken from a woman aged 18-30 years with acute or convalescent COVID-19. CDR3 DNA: TGTGCCACCAGCGGAGAGTACGGGAACACTGAAGCTTTCTTT. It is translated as CATSGEYGNTEAFF.